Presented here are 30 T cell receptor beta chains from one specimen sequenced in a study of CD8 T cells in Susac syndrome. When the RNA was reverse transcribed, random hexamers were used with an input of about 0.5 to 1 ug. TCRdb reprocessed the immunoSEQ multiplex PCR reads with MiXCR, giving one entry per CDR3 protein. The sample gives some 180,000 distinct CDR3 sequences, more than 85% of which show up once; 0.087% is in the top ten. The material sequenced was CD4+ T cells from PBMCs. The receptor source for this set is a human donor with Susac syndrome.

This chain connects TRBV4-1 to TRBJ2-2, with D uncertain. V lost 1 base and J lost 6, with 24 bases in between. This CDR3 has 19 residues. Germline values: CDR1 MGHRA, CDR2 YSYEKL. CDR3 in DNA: TGCGCCAGCAGCCAAGCTCAGATGCCAGGAGCATCTGGGGCCGGGGAGCTGTTTTTT. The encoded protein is CASSQAQMPGASGAGELFF.

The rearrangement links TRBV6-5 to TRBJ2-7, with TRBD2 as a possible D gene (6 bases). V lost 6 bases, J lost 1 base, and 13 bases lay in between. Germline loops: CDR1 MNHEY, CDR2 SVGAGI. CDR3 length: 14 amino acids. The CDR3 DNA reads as TGTGCCAGCAGCCGGGAGAGGTCTTCCTACGAGCAGTACTTC. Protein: CASSRERSSYEQYF.

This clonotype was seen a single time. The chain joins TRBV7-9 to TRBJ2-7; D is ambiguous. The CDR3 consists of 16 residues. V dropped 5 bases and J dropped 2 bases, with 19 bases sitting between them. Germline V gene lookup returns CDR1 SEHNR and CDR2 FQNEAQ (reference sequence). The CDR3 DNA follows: TGTGCCAGCAGCCCACCTCCATACGATTCAGCCTACGAGCAGTACTTC. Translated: CASSPPPYDSAYEQYF.

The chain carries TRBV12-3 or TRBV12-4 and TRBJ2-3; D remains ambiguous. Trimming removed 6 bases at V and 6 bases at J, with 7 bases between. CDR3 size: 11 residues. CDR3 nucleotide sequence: TGTGCCAGCAGCTATAAGGATACGCAGTATTTT. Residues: CASSYKDTQYF.

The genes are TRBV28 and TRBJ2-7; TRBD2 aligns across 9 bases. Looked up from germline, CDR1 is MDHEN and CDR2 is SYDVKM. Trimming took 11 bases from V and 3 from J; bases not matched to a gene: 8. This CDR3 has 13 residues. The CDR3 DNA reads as TGTGCCTCTCTCCCTAGCGGGAACTACGAGCAGTACTTC. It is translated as CASLPSGNYEQYF.

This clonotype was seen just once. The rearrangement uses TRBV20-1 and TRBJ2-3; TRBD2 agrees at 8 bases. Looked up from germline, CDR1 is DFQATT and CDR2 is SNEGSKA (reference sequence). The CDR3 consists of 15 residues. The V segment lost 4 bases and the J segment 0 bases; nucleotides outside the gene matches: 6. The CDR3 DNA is TGCAGTGCTACGAAGCGGGAGCTTAGCACAGATACGCAGTATTTT. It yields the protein CSATKRELSTDTQYF.

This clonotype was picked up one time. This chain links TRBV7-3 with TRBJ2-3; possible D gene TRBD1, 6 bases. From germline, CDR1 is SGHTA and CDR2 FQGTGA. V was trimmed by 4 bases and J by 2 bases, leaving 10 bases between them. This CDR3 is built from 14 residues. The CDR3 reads CASSSGDITDTQYF. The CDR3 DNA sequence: TGTGCCAGCAGCTCTGGGGACATCACAGATACGCAGTATTTT.

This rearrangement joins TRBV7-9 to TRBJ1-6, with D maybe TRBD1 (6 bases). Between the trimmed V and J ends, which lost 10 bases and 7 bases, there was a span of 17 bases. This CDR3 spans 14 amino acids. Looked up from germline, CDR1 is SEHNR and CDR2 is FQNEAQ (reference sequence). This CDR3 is CAIAGGARNSPLHF. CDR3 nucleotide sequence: TGTGCCATCGCGGGGGGCGCACGGAATTCACCCCTCCACTTT.

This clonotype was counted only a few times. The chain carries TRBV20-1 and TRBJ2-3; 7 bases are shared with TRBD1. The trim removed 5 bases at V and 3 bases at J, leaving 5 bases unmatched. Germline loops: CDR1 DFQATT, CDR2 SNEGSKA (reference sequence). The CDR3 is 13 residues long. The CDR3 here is CSARQGGTDTQYF. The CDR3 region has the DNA TGCAGTGCTCGACAGGGTGGAACAGATACGCAGTATTTT.

Written as DNA, the CDR3 is TGTGCCATCAGTGATCCCAGCCTAGCGACCTACAATGAGCAGTTCTTC. Translating gives CAISDPSLATYNEQFF. The chain couples TRBV10-3 to TRBJ2-1, with a tentative D call TRBD2 (6 bases). The CDR3 covers 16 residues. Germline lookup yields CDR1 ENHRY and CDR2 SYGVKD. V was shortened by 3 bases and J by 2 bases, with 14 bases between the two germline ends.

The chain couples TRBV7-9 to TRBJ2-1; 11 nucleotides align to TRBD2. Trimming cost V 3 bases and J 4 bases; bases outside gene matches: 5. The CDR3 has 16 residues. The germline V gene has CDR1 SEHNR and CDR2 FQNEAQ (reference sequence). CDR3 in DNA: TGTGCCAGCAGCTTGTTCTCTAGCGGGAGGTACAATGAGCAGTTCTTC. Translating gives CASSLFSSGRYNEQFF.

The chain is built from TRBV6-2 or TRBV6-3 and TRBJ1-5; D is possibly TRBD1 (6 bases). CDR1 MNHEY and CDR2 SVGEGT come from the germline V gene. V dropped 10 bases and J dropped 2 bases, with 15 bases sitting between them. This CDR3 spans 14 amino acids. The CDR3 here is CATRTGLGNQPQHF. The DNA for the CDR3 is TGTGCCACCCGTACAGGGTTGGGCAATCAGCCCCAGCATTTT.

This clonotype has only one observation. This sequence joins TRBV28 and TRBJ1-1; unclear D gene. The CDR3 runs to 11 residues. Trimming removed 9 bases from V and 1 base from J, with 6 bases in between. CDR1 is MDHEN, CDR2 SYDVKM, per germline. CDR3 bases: TGTGCCAGTTCGGCGAACACTGAAGCTTTCTTT. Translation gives CASSANTEAFF.

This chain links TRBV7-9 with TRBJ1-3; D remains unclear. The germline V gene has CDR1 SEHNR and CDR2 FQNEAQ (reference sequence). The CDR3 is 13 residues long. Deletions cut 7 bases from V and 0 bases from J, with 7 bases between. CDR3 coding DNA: TGTGCCAGCATCGAATCCTCTGGAAACACCATATATTTT. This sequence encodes CASIESSGNTIYF. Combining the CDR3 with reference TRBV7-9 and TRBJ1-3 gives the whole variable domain DTGVSQNPRHKITKRGQNVTFRCDPISEHNRLYWYRQTLGQGPEFLTYFQNEAQLEKSRLLSDRFSAERPKGSFSTLEIQRTEQGDSAMYLCASIESSGNTIYFGEGSWLTVV.

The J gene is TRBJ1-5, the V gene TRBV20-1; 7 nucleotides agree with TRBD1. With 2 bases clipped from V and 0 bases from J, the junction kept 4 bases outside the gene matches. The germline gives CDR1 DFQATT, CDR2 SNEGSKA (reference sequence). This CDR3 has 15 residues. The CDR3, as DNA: TGCAGTGCTAGACCGACAGGGCATAGCAATCAGCCCCAGCATTTT. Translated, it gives CSARPTGHSNQPQHF.

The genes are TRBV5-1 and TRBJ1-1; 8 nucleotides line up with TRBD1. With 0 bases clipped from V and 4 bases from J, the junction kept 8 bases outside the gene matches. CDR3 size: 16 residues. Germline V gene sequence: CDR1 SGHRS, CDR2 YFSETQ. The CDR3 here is CASSLALTGGITEAFF. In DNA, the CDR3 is TGCGCCAGCAGCTTGGCCCTAACAGGGGGGATCACTGAAGCTTTCTTT.

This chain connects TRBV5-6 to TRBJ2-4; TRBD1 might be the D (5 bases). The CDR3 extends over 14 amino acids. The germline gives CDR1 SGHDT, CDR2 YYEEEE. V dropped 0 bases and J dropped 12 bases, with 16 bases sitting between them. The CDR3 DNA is TGTGCCAGCAGCTTGGCTGGGGCGCGAGACACTCAGTACTTC. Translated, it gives CASSLAGARDTQYF.

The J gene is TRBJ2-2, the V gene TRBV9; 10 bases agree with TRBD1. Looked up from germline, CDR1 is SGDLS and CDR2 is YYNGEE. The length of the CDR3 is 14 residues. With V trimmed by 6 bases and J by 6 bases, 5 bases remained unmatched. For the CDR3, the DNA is TGTGCCAGCAAGAAGGGACAGGGGTCCGGGGAGCTGTTTTTT. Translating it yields CASKKGQGSGELFF.

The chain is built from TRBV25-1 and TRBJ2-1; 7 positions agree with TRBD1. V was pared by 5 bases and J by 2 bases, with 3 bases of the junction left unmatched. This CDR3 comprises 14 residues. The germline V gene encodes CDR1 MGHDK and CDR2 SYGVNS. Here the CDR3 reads CASSRQGPYNEQFF. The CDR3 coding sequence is TGTGCCAGCAGTAGACAGGGCCCCTACAATGAGCAGTTCTTC.

The CDR3 sequence: CASSFRQINEQFF. For the CDR3, the DNA is TGCGCCAGCAGCTTTCGACAGATAAATGAGCAGTTCTTC. The rearrangement joins TRBV5-1 to TRBJ2-1, with D perhaps TRBD1 (5 bases). Trimming removed 2 bases from V and 7 bases from J, with 10 bases in between. Germline lookup yields CDR1 SGHRS and CDR2 YFSETQ. This CDR3 has 13 amino acids.

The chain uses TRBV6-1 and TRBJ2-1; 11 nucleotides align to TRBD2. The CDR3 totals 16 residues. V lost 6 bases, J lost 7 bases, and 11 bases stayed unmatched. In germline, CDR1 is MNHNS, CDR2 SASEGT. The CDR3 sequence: CASRGLTSGSRNEQFF. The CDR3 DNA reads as TGTGCCAGCAGGGGTCTCACTAGCGGGAGTCGGAATGAGCAGTTCTTC.

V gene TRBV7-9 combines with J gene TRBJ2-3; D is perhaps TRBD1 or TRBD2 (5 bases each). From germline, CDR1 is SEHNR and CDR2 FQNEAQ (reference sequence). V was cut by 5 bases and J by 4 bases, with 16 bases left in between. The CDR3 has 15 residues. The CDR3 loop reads CASSPGPSRADTQYF. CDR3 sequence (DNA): TGTGCCAGCAGCCCGGGACCTTCGAGGGCAGATACGCAGTATTTT.

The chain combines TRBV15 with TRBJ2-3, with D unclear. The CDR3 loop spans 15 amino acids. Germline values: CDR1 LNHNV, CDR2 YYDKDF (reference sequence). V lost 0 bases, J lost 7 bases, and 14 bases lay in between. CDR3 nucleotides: TGTGCCACCAGCAGAGATAGAGCTCCGGAGAATACGCAGTATTTT. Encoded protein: CATSRDRAPENTQYF.

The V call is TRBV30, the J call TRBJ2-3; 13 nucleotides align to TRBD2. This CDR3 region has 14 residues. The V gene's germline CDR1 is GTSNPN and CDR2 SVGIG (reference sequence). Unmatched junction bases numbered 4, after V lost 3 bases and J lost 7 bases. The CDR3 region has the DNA TGTGCCTGGAGACTAGCGGGGGGGCTCAATACGCAGTATTTT. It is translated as CAWRLAGGLNTQYF.

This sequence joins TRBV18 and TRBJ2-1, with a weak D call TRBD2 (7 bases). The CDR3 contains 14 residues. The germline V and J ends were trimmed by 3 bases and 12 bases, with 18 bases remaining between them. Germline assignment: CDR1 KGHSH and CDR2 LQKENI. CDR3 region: CASSPPFPGEGQFF. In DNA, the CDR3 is TGTGCCAGCTCACCCCCTTTCCCAGGGGAGGGGCAGTTCTTC. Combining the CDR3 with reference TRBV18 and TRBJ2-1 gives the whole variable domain NAGVMQNPRHLVRRRGQEARLRCSPMKGHSHVYWYRQLPEEGLKFMVYLQKENIIDESGMPKERFSAEFPKEGPSILRIQQVVRGDSAAYFCASSPPFPGEGQFFGPGTRLTVL.

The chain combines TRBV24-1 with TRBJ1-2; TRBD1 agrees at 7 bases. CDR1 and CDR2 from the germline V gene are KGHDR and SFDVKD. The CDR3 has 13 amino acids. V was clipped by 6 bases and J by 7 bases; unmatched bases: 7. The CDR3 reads CATSTGTDSGYTF. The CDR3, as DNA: TGTGCCACCAGTACGGGGACAGATAGTGGCTACACCTTC.

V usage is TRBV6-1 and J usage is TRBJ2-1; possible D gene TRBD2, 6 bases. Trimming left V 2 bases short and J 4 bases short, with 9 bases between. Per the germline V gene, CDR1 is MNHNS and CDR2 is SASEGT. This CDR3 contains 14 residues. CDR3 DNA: TGTGCCAGCAGTGAATCGGGAGTGTACAATGAGCAGTTCTTC. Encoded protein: CASSESGVYNEQFF.

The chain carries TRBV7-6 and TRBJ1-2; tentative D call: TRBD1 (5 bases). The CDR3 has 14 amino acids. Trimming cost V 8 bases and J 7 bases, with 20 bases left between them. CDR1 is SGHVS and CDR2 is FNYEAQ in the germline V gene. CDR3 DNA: TGTGCCAGCTCCAGAGGCAGGGTCGGTGGTGGCTACACCTTC. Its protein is CASSRGRVGGGYTF.

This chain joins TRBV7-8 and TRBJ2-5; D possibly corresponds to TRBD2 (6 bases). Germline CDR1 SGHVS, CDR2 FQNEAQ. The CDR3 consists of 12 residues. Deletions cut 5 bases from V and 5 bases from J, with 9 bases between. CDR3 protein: CASSGRLETQYF. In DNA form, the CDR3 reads TGTGCCAGCAGCGGGAGGTTGGAGACCCAGTACTTC.

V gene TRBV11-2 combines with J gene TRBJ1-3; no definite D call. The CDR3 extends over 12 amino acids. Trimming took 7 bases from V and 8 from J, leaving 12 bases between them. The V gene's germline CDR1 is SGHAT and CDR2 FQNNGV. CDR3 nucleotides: TGTGCCAGCACCCCATCCGTCGACACCATATATTTT. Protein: CASTPSVDTIYF.